This entry describes one TCR beta chain. This clone has only one observation. The antigen it recognizes is unknown. No base quality values were provided; no much bigger clone lies one nucleotide off. These data belong to a study of naive CD8 T cells in extremely preterm neonates (dated by TCRdb to about 2017). Looking at the study overall: The study compared TCRbeta CDR3 repertoires of sorted naive CD8+ T cells across four age groups: extremely preterm neonates, term neonates, young children and adults.

TCRbeta CDR3 regions were amplified from genomic DNA by a two-step, bias-controlled multiplex PCR. Primers specific for every TRBV and TRBJ gene segment were included in the multiplex PCR. The immunoSEQ Assay was used to generate the TCRbeta repertoire data. Turning to the authors' computational methods: A relative-frequency ratio and a modified nearest-neighbor algorithm were applied to filter and cluster reads so that closely related sequences were merged. IMGT annotation was the basis for assigning V, D and J genes to CDR3 sequences. Template counts were corrected for PCR amplification bias and quantified by comparison with synthetic TCR CDR3 analog sequences. Only unique productive sequences, that is, in-frame CDR3 sequences lacking stop codons, were included in the analyses. The immunoSEQ Analyzer software was used to calculate iChao1 richness and clonality, with clonality defined as 1 minus Pielou's evenness. Statistical tests were run in JMP, with either Student's t-test or a non-parametric test chosen according to Shapiro-Wilk normality results. Imported from immuneACCESS, the table was reduced by TCRdb to in-frame sequences with V and J called. These copies leave out some clones; in studies compared against another copy, an unresolved V gene accounts for under half, and the cause of the remainder is not known. V, J and clone size reflect that table, while D and trimming were determined from the DNA. For this sample there are roughly 6,500 clones; 95% to 99% appear just once. Less than 0.45% of the sample rests with the top ten.

Overall study outcomes, separate from this receptor: Preterm neonates had significantly lower iChao1 richness than all other age groups (p < 0.05) and an even clone distribution, indicating a less rich repertoire. The proportion of shared CDR3 nucleotide sequences was higher in preterm neonates (about 2.7%) than in term neonates (around 0.4%), young children (around 0.03%) and adults (roughly 0.01%). To track T cell development within individuals, the authors urged prospective longitudinal studies of preterm and term neonates. A small sample size and variable productive template counts among preterm samples were noted by the authors as limitations. Preterm CDR3s were shorter, with fewer N additions and less junctional trimming, and were closer to germline than those of older groups.

Term cord blood came from about 5 elective full-term cesarean deliveries at about 37-42 weeks of gestation, without labor or rupture of membranes. The study left out pregnancies involving fetal demise, active maternal HSV infection or known maternal HIV infection. A FACSAria III cell sorter was used to sort live, Annexin V-negative naive CD8+ T cells (CD3+CD8+CD45RA+CCR7+). Per sample, between roughly 19,000 and 100,000 naive CD8+ T cells were obtained by sorting. Preassembled standardized sampling kits were used to collect mixed venous-arterial cord blood. Cord blood was held at room temperature, and processing was completed within 4 hours of collection. Ficoll-Paque density gradient centrifugation of diluted blood was used to isolate mononuclear cells. Before sorting, mononuclear cells were cryopreserved in 10% DMSO plus 90% FBS and kept long term at -150 degrees C. Annexin V and antibodies against CD3, CD8, CCR7 and CD45RA were used to stain the thawed cells. Genomic DNA was extracted from snap-frozen sorted cell pellets with the DNeasy Blood and Tissue Kit.

CDR1 MDHEN and CDR2 SYDVKM were looked up in the germline V gene. Unmatched junction bases come to 6, with V trimmed by 1 base and J by 2 bases. The CDR3 sequence holds 16 residues, the cysteine and phenylalanine included. Only CDR3 DNA remains: 48 bases, in frame from the first base. Specimen: naive CD8+ T cells from cord blood. The chain employs TRBV28 and TRBJ2-7, and 9 bases in between align with TRBD2. The clonotype comes from a newborn in good health. The CDR3 reads as follows: CASSLLSGRNPYEQYF. The sequenced DNA is TGTGCCAGCAGTTTATTAAGCGGGAGGAATCCCTACGAGCAGTACTTC.